This record covers a single T cell receptor beta chain. The antigen remains unidentified. CDR3 length: 15 residues. The germline gives CDR1 SGHDN, CDR2 FVKESK. The V segment lost 4 bases and the J segment 4 bases; nucleotides outside the gene matches: 8. This specimen belongs to a study of siplizumab effects on memory and regulatory T cells. Generated by immunoSEQ multiplex PCR, the TCRdb table keeps only in-frame clones and is missing some. The repertoire holds 85,000 to 130,000 clones, with around 94% as singletons. Study-wide points: Some alloreactive sequences were traceable to unstimulated CD4+ memory cells, and siplizumab significantly reduced them. The alloresponse seemed to draw substantially on naive T cells, which appeared more diverse than memory cells. In siplizumab conditions, mappable alloreactive CD4+ clones averaged approximately 69% Treg-derived, against 25% to 30% in controls.

The TCR originated in a human donor in good health. The chain employs TRBV14 and TRBJ2-7; 9 bases are shared with TRBD2. The sample was Tregs sorted from blood. The CDR3 nucleotides are TGTGCCAGCAGCCGATTAGCGGGAGCGCAATACGAGCAGTACTTC. As protein: CASSRLAGAQYEQYF.